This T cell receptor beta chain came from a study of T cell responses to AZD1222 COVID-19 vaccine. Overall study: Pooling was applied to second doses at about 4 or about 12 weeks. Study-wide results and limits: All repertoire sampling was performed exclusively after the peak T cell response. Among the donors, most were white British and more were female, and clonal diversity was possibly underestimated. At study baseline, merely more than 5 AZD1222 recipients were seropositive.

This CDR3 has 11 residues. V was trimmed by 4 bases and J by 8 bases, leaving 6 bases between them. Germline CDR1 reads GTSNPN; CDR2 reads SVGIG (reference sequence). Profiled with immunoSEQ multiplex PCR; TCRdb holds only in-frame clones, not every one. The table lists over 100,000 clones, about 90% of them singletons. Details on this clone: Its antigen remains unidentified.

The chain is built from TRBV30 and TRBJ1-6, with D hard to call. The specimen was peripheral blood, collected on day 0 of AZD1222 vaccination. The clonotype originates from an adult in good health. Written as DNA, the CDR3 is TGTGCCTGGAAGGATGATTCACCCCTCCACTTT. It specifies CAWKDDSPLHF.